This TCR beta chain is from a study of identical twins. Study-level findings and limits: High-abundance cord blood beta clonotypes had fewer insertions; memory repertoires showed none. Invariant MAIT and iNKT cells could partly confound zero-insertion analyses.

V was clipped by 6 bases and J by 5 bases, with 16 bases between them. The germline gives CDR1 SGHDN, CDR2 FVKESK. The CDR3 is made up of 15 amino acids. Each CDR3 protein gets one entry after TCRdb re-called the 5' RACE reads with MiXCR. The sample includes just under 550,000 distinct CDR3 sequences, 12% to 15% of them seen just once. This clonotype was seen ten or more times. What it binds is unknown. In addition, the sample was reused for a study of yellow fever vaccine responses in identical twins.

This chain links TRBV14 with TRBJ2-2, with a possible D match to TRBD1 (5 bases). This TCR derives from a woman aged 18 to 35 in good health. Material for sequencing was CD4+ T cells sorted from blood. The CDR3 nucleotides are TGTGCCAGCAGTCGGAATGACAGAATTACCGGGGAGCTGTTTTTT. This sequence encodes CASSRNDRITGELFF.